The 3 T cell receptor beta chains listed next were all sequenced from one sample in a study of shared clonotypes between healthy human individuals. Some clones are missing from TCRdb's copy, which holds only in-frame ones; the method was immunoSEQ multiplex PCR. Of fewer than 3 million clones in the sample, 92% were seen once. Sequences were obtained from naive CD4+ T cells from PBMCs. This sample's subset: CD45RA+ positively selected. The receptor set was obtained from a man younger than 30 in good health. Some clones in this sample may be carry-over from other donors' samples.

This sequence joins TRBV5-1 and TRBJ2-2; D is ambiguous. V was trimmed by 4 bases and J by 7 bases, leaving 11 bases between them. This CDR3 has 13 amino acids. CDR1 SGHRS and CDR2 YFSETQ come from the germline V gene. Here the CDR3 reads CASSHDLNGELFF. CDR3 DNA: TGCGCCAGCAGCCACGACCTGAACGGGGAGCTGTTTTTT. The entire variable domain, with the rest obtained from reference TRBV5-1 and TRBJ2-2, is as follows: KAGVTQTPRYLIKTRGQQVTLSCSPISGHRSVSWYQQTPGQGLQFLFEYFSETQRNKGNFPGRFSGRQFSNSRSEMNVSTLELGDSALYLCASSHDLNGELFFGEGSRLTVL.

This chain joins TRBV19 and TRBJ2-1, with D unclear. CDR1 and CDR2 (germline): LNHDA, SQIVND (reference sequence). The CDR3 is made up of 11 amino acids. V shed 6 bases and J shed 9 bases, with 9 bases lying between them. This CDR3 reads CASRGGLEQFF. In nucleotides, the CDR3 is TGTGCCAGTAGGGGCGGCCTTGAGCAGTTCTTC.

V is TRBV7-2 and J is TRBJ2-5; a weak D match, TRBD2 (6 bases). The CDR3 is made up of 15 amino acids. Trimming stripped 0 bases from V and 4 bases from J, with 12 bases between. The germline V gene encodes CDR1 SGHTA and CDR2 FQGNSA. Here the CDR3 reads CASSLAGREPETQYF. The CDR3 region has the DNA TGTGCCAGCAGCTTAGCCGGCCGGGAGCCAGAGACCCAGTACTTC.